These 9 T cell receptor beta chains came from one sample sequenced in a study of blood T cells in healthy people across ages (dated by TCRdb to between 2014 and 2016). Library prep was done by 5' RACE. The instrument given in TCRdb is Illumina HiSeq 2500. A second about 7 to 11 cycle PCR used a sample-barcoded 5' primer and a J-beta primer mix. TCRdb reworked the public reads: Q25 trimming with fastp, MiXCR clone assembly, productive beta chains retained. Every distinct CDR3 protein forms one entry, paired with its most common genes and DNA. Present in this sample are 1.5 million or so distinct CDR3 sequences, about 43% of which were seen just once. Under 8% of the sample rests with the top ten. The sequenced sample consisted of blood. These receptors were obtained from a woman between 18 and 30 years old in good health.

This rearrangement joins TRBV5-6 to TRBJ2-1; D might be TRBD1 (5 bases). The V and J ends lost 1 base and 6 bases respectively, with 17 bases between them. CDR3 length: 16 amino acids. Germline V gene sequence: CDR1 SGHDT, CDR2 YYEEEE. CDR3 nucleotide sequence: TGTGCCAGCAGCTTGTGGGGAAGGGGTGGAAGCAATGAGCAGTTCTTC. Translation: CASSLWGRGGSNEQFF.

This chain joins TRBV3-1 and TRBJ1-1; TRBD1 might be the D (6 bases). The CDR3 length is 15 residues. The V end was cut by 1 base, the J end by 1 base, with 10 bases between. Per germline, CDR1 LGHDT and CDR2 YNNKEL (reference sequence). CDR3 sequence reads: CASSQATGANTEAFF. The CDR3 region has the DNA TGTGCCAGCAGCCAAGCAACGGGGGCGAACACTGAAGCTTTCTTT.

The rearrangement uses TRBV7-9 and TRBJ2-5, with 8 bases matching TRBD1. The V segment lost 5 bases and the J segment 2 bases; nucleotides outside the gene matches: 10. The germline CDR1 and CDR2 sequences are SEHNR and FQNEAQ (reference sequence). This CDR3 is built from 16 residues. CDR3 DNA sequence: TGTGCCAGCAGCGTATTCCGGGACAGGAGACAAGAGACCCAGTACTTC. Protein sequence: CASSVFRDRRQETQYF.

The V and J genes are TRBV6-2 or TRBV6-3 and TRBJ2-2, with D unclear. V was clipped by 5 bases and J by 6 bases, with 10 bases between them. The germline gives CDR1 MNHEY, CDR2 SVGEGT. The CDR3 spans 13 residues. CDR3: CASSPKYSGELFF. CDR3 sequence (DNA): TGTGCCAGCAGTCCAAAGTACTCCGGGGAGCTGTTTTTT.

This clonotype was observed at least ten times. V and J are TRBV28 and TRBJ2-1; 10 bases agree with TRBD2. CDR1 is MDHEN and CDR2 is SYDVKM in the germline V gene. This CDR3 spans 17 amino acids. Trimming removed 4 bases from V and 5 bases from J; junction bases left unmatched: 11. The CDR3 spells CASSSLAGGIRDNEQFF. DNA of the CDR3: TGTGCCAGCAGTTCCTTAGCGGGGGGTATACGAGACAATGAGCAGTTCTTC.

Comment on this clonotype: Being one base from a much bigger clone, this may be a read error. The rearrangement links TRBV7-9 to TRBJ1-2, with TRBD1 matching 9 bases. This CDR3 spans 17 amino acids. Germline CDR1 SEHNR, CDR2 FQNEAQ (reference sequence). As DNA, the CDR3 is TGTGCCAGCAGCTTAGCCGGACAGGGGCCGACTAACTATGGCCACACCTTC. Amino acid sequence: CASSLAGQGPTNYGHTF.

The sample holds a few counts of this clonotype. The chain uses TRBV29-1 and TRBJ2-3; 8 positions match TRBD2. The CDR3 consists of 15 residues. V lost 7 bases, J lost 3 bases, and 12 bases stayed unmatched. Germline CDR1 SQVTM, CDR2 ANQGSEA. The CDR3 DNA reads TGCAGCGCTACCCCTGCAGCGGGAGCGACAGATACGCAGTATTTT. It translates to CSATPAAGATDTQYF.

The chain recombines TRBV15 with TRBJ1-1; TRBD1 agrees at 8 bases. V lost 4 bases to trimming and J lost 1 base; unmatched junction nucleotides: 11. CDR1 and CDR2 (germline): LNHNV, YYDKDF (reference sequence). The CDR3 runs 17 residues. Here the CDR3 reads CATSIRVGQAENTEAFF. Written as DNA, the CDR3 is TGTGCCACCAGCATAAGGGTGGGACAGGCCGAGAACACTGAAGCTTTCTTT.

The chain is built from TRBV10-3 and TRBJ2-1; tentatively, D is TRBD2 (7 bases). V lost 7 bases to trimming and J lost 10 bases, with 35 bases between them. The CDR3 has 19 amino acids. Per germline, CDR1 ENHRY and CDR2 SYGVKD. CDR3 bases: TGTGCCATCATGAGAGGAGGGGGGGGAGCTACGATTCTTATGGACGAGCAGTTCTTC. Residues: CAIMRGGGGATILMDEQFF.